Listed here are 31 T cell receptor beta chains from one sample, sequenced in a study of T cell repertoires in cytomegalovirus infection. These receptors' targets are unknown. MiXCR, applied by TCRdb to the reads, yields one record per CDR3 protein. The repertoire consists of around 900,000 distinct CDR3 sequences, with 31% occurring once and the leading ten covering about 14%. Sequences were derived from cultured CD8+ T cells from PBMCs, sampled from culture after CMV antigen stimulation. Source of these receptors: a human donor in good health (CMV status not recorded). Some clones in this sample may be carry-over from other donors' samples.

This clonotype was counted only a few times. The chain is built from TRBV9 and TRBJ2-3; 9 bases agree with TRBD2. From germline, CDR1 is SGDLS and CDR2 YYNGEE. The V segment lost 3 bases and the J segment 0 bases; nucleotides outside the gene matches: 5. This CDR3 is 16 amino acids long. The CDR3 bases are TGTGCCAGCAGCGGGAGACTAGCGGATAGCACAGATACGCAGTATTTT. This codes for CASSGRLADSTDTQYF.

The chain joins TRBV10-3 to TRBJ1-2, with 7 bases lining up with TRBD1. The V and J ends lost 4 bases and 0 bases, in that order; junction bases with no gene match: 5. The germline V gene encodes CDR1 ENHRY and CDR2 SYGVKD. The CDR3 has 15 amino acids. CDR3 DNA sequence: TGTGCCATCAGTGGTGGGGACAGTCCTAACTATGGCTACACCTTC. Protein: CAISGGDSPNYGYTF.

This clonotype was seen a few times. The V call is TRBV6-6, the J call TRBJ2-5; D possibly corresponds to TRBD1 (5 bases). V lost 8 bases, J lost 3 bases, and 13 bases lay in between. Germline assignment: CDR1 MNHNY and CDR2 SVGAGI (reference sequence). This CDR3 region has 13 residues. Written as DNA, the CDR3 is TGTGCCAGCGGGCCCCAGGGTGAAGAGACCCAGTACTTC. Translating it yields CASGPQGEETQYF.

This chain's CDR3 is CASRTVIVLAGDPLGFDEQFF. The DNA for the CDR3 is TGTGCCAGCAGGACCGTTATAGTACTAGCGGGGGATCCCCTTGGATTCGATGAGCAGTTCTTC. V gene TRBV28 combines with J gene TRBJ2-1, with 11 bases fitting TRBD2. The length of the CDR3 is 21 residues. The V segment lost 6 bases and the J segment 8 bases; nucleotides outside the gene matches: 27. Germline CDR1 MDHEN, CDR2 SYDVKM.

This clonotype was detected only a few times. This chain links TRBV12-5 with TRBJ2-7, with no clear D. This CDR3 region has 12 residues. V lost 5 bases and J 4 bases, leaving 9 bases between the germline ends. Germline-derived CDR1 and CDR2 are LGHNT and FRNRAP. CDR3 bases: TGTGCTAGTGGTCTTGGGAATTACGAGCAGTACTTC. This translates into CASGLGNYEQYF.

This clonotype has just a few counts. The chain joins TRBV6-5 to TRBJ2-2, with D perhaps matching TRBD1 (6 bases). V was trimmed by 2 bases and J by 1 base, leaving 17 bases between them. Germline lookup yields CDR1 MNHEY and CDR2 SVGAGI. The CDR3 runs 18 residues. CDR3 coding DNA: TGTGCCAGCAGTTACGCCCCTTACAGGGAAGGGAACACCGGGGAGCTGTTTTTT. Translation gives CASSYAPYREGNTGELFF.

This clonotype occurred many times. This chain uses TRBV9 with TRBJ1-1; D is undetermined. The V and J ends lost 3 bases and 0 bases respectively, with 6 bases between them. Germline CDR1 and CDR2: SGDLS and YYNGEE. This CDR3 region has 13 residues. The CDR3 DNA follows: TGTGCCAGCAGCGCCGGAGTGAACACTGAAGCTTTCTTT. The encoded protein is CASSAGVNTEAFF. The whole variable domain, filled in from reference TRBV9 and TRBJ1-1, reads DSGVTQTPKHLITATGQRVTLRCSPRSGDLSVYWYQQSLDQGLQFLIQYYNGEERAKGNILERFSAQQFPDLHSELNLSSLELGDSALYFCASSAGVNTEAFFGQGTRLTVV.

In its sample, this clonotype was seen a few times. The chain uses TRBV27 and TRBJ1-6; D may be TRBD1 (6 bases). Per the germline V gene, CDR1 is MNHEY and CDR2 is SMNVEV (reference sequence). The CDR3 has 15 residues. V lost 5 bases to trimming and J lost 10 bases, with 18 bases between them. The CDR3 DNA follows: TGTGCCAGCAGTCCCCCTCAGGGGAGGTCATCACCCCTCCACTTT. Amino acid sequence: CASSPPQGRSSPLHF.

The CDR3 DNA sequence: TGTGCCAGCATCCCAGACCTTCCGGACAATGAGCAGTTCTTC. Amino acids: CASIPDLPDNEQFF. The chain couples TRBV28 to TRBJ2-1, with unresolved D. This CDR3 comprises 14 residues. Germline assignment: CDR1 MDHEN and CDR2 SYDVKM. Trimming removed 7 bases from V and 5 bases from J, with 15 bases in between.

The chain is built from TRBV24-1 and TRBJ2-3; D perhaps matches TRBD2 (6 bases). This CDR3 spans 15 amino acids. Germline assignment: CDR1 KGHDR and CDR2 SFDVKD. Deletions cut 4 bases from V and 4 bases from J, with 14 bases between. CDR3 sequence: CATSDRRDSSDTQYF. Here the CDR3 DNA reads TGTGCCACCAGTGACCGAAGGGACTCTTCAGATACGCAGTATTTT.

Note on this clonotype: Given a much more abundant clone one base away, this may be a read error. The chain employs TRBV7-6 and TRBJ2-1, with a possible D match to TRBD1 (6 bases). The germline V gene encodes CDR1 SGHVS and CDR2 FNYEAQ. CDR3 length: 14 amino acids. The CDR3 loop reads CANSLMASGDEQFF. The DNA of the CDR3 is TGTGCCAACAGCTTAATGGCCTCAGGGGATGAGCAGTTCTTC.

This sequence joins TRBV7-4 and TRBJ1-5, with a tentative D call TRBD1 (5 bases). The CDR3 runs to 18 residues. V was cut by 5 bases and J by 3 bases, with 23 bases left in between. Germline assignment: CDR1 SGHVT and CDR2 SQSDAQ. CDR3 sequence: CASSPHLILDTVNQPQHF. The CDR3 region has the DNA TGTGCCAGCAGCCCCCATTTAATCTTGGACACAGTCAATCAGCCCCAGCATTTT.

In regard to this clonotype: Its ends do not fully match the called genes, so a read error is possible. This sequence joins TRBV4-1 and TRBJ2-7; possible D gene TRBD1, 7 bases. Germline lookup yields CDR1 MGHRA and CDR2 YSYEKL. The CDR3 runs 15 residues. CDR3 residues: CTSSRERGLSYEQYF. In nucleotides, the CDR3 is TGCACCAGCAGCCGGGAGAGGGGGCTCTCCTACGAGCAGTACTTC.

This chain joins TRBV10-3 and TRBJ2-2, with D maybe TRBD1 (6 bases). Germline CDR1 and CDR2: ENHRY and SYGVKD. The length of the CDR3 is 15 residues. The V end lost 2 bases, the J end lost 9 bases, and 16 bases lay between the germline ends. The CDR3 DNA reads as TGTGCCATCAGTGAGAGGGACACAACTCTTTGGGAGCTGTTTTTT. Residues: CAISERDTTLWELFF.

In this sample, this clonotype turned up a few times. The rearrangement links TRBV12-3 or TRBV12-4 to TRBJ1-3; D is undetermined. Trimming took 8 bases from V and 7 from J, leaving 6 bases between them. The CDR3 covers 10 residues. DNA of the CDR3: TGTGCCAGCGGCGCGAACACCATATATTTT. Translation gives CASGANTIYF.

The rearrangement uses TRBV20-1 and TRBJ2-5; D unclear. This CDR3 is built from 17 residues. The germline V gene has CDR1 DFQATT and CDR2 SNEGSKA (reference sequence). Trimming pared 0 bases from V and 0 bases from J, leaving 17 bases between. CDR3 in amino acids: CSARDNIIEWYQETQYF. In DNA form, the CDR3 reads TGCAGTGCTAGAGATAATATAATAGAATGGTACCAAGAGACCCAGTACTTC.

The gene calls are TRBV19 and TRBJ2-3; the match to TRBD1 covers 8 bases. This CDR3 is 13 amino acids long. V lost 5 bases and J lost 6; bases outside the gene matches: 4. Germline V gene lookup returns CDR1 LNHDA and CDR2 SQIVND (reference sequence). The CDR3 spells CASSAYRGDTQYF. CDR3 in DNA: TGTGCCAGTAGTGCTTACAGGGGGGATACGCAGTATTTT.

This clonotype was seen ten or more times. The chain joins TRBV27 to TRBJ1-1; D not certain. Germline assignment: CDR1 MNHEY and CDR2 SMNVEV (reference sequence). CDR3 length: 13 amino acids. The V end lost 3 bases, the J end lost 1 base, and 6 bases lay between the germline ends. The CDR3 DNA sequence: TGTGCCAGCAGTTTGACCCAGAACACTGAAGCTTTCTTT. This encodes CASSLTQNTEAFF.

This clonotype was seen more than once but under ten times. The chain carries TRBV12-3 or TRBV12-4 and TRBJ2-7; 7 nucleotides line up with TRBD1. The CDR3 consists of 13 residues. V lost 4 bases and J lost 6; bases outside the gene matches: 6. In nucleotides, the CDR3 is TGTGCCAGCAGTTCAACAGGGGTCGGCGAGCAGTACTTC. This codes for CASSSTGVGEQYF.

In its sample, this clonotype was seen a few times. The V call is TRBV27, the J call TRBJ2-7, with D maybe TRBD1 (5 bases). CDR3 length: 16 amino acids. Germline V gene data show CDR1 as MNHEY and CDR2 as SMNVEV (reference sequence). Trimming cost V 3 bases and J 3 bases, with 18 bases left between them. The CDR3 here is CASSFLGQLMGYEQYF. CDR3 in DNA: TGTGCCAGCAGTTTTCTGGGGCAGCTGATGGGCTACGAGCAGTACTTC.

This clonotype was counted only a few times. The CDR3 region has the DNA TGTGCCAGCAGTGAAGCGCTTGGCAGTTCCTACGAGCAGTACTTC. Translation gives CASSEALGSSYEQYF. The chain joins TRBV2 to TRBJ2-7; D is undetermined. The CDR3 consists of 15 residues. The germline V gene encodes CDR1 SNHLY and CDR2 FYNNEI. The V end was cut by 0 bases, the J end by 1 base, with 10 bases between.

As regards this clonotype: It may be a read error: a sequence one base away is much more abundant. CDR3 protein: CVSSFGNEKLFF. In DNA, the CDR3 is TGTGTCAGCAGCTTCGGGAATGAAAAACTGTTTTTT. The chain joins TRBV7-4 to TRBJ1-4; unclear D gene. There are 12 residues in the CDR3. Per the germline V gene, CDR1 is SGHVT and CDR2 is SQSDAQ.

The V call is TRBV27, the J call TRBJ1-6; no clear D gene. The V and J ends lost 8 bases and 1 base respectively, with 9 bases between them. Germline lookup yields CDR1 MNHEY and CDR2 SMNVEV (reference sequence). This CDR3 spans 14 amino acids. CDR3 loop: CASQTGSYNSPLHF. Written as DNA, the CDR3 is TGTGCCAGCCAGACGGGTTCCTATAATTCACCCCTCCACTTT.

This clonotype has just a few counts. V and J are TRBV5-4 and TRBJ2-7; 10 positions match TRBD1. The V segment lost 1 base and the J segment 3 bases; nucleotides outside the gene matches: 10. The CDR3 has 17 residues. The germline V gene has CDR1 SGHNT and CDR2 YYREEE (reference sequence). The CDR3 loop is CASSLWDRGSSGYEQYF. In nucleotides, the CDR3 is TGTGCCAGCAGCTTGTGGGACAGGGGAAGTTCAGGCTACGAGCAGTACTTC.

In this sample, this clonotype turned up a few times. The rearrangement uses TRBV2 and TRBJ2-1, with D uncertain. Germline V CDR1 and CDR2: SNHLY, FYNNEI. V lost 4 bases and J lost 3, with 16 bases in between. The CDR3 covers 16 residues. As DNA, the CDR3 is TGTGCCAGCAGTGTATATGGTAAGAACCTCTACAATGAGCAGTTCTTC. Translating gives CASSVYGKNLYNEQFF.

This clonotype was seen more than once but under ten times. The V call is TRBV6-1, the J call TRBJ1-1, with 7 bases aligning to TRBD1. The CDR3 has 13 amino acids. Germline-derived CDR1 and CDR2 are MNHNS and SASEGT. The junction had 2 bases not matched to a gene; V was cut back by 3 bases and J by 4 bases. CDR3 in DNA: TGTGCCAGCAGTGAGCACAGGGGCACTGAAGCTTTCTTT. This codes for CASSEHRGTEAFF.

This clonotype appeared a few times. The genes are TRBV4-1 and TRBJ2-5; 7 bases align to TRBD1. The CDR3 is made up of 16 amino acids. CDR1 and CDR2 (germline): MGHRA, YSYEKL. V shed 0 bases, J shed 1 base, and the junction held 5 bases outside the gene matches. The CDR3 DNA reads as TGCGCCAGCAGCCAAGATGGGGACAGTAGCCAAGAGACCCAGTACTTC. Translating gives CASSQDGDSSQETQYF.

A few counts support this clonotype. The chain combines TRBV12-3 or TRBV12-4 with TRBJ2-3; D possibly corresponds to TRBD1 (6 bases). V was shortened by 5 bases and J by 0 bases, with 18 bases between the two germline ends. The CDR3 loop spans 17 amino acids. CDR3 sequence: CASSDLQGPTSTDTQYF. CDR3 nucleotides: TGTGCCAGCAGTGACCTGCAGGGGCCCACTAGCACAGATACGCAGTATTTT.

The sample holds a few counts of this clonotype. J is TRBJ1-5 and V is TRBV27, with D tentatively TRBD1 (5 bases). The CDR3 extends over 14 amino acids. CDR1 is MNHEY, CDR2 SMNVEV, per germline (reference sequence). V lost 2 bases and J lost 6, with 11 bases in between. The CDR3 DNA follows: TGTGCCAGCAGTTTAAGGGGTACGGTTCAGCCCCAGCATTTT. It encodes CASSLRGTVQPQHF.

The table lists this clonotype with a few counts. The chain recombines TRBV12-3 or TRBV12-4 with TRBJ1-2; possibly TRBD1 for D (5 bases). The CDR3 is 14 amino acids. Trimming removed 6 bases at V and 1 base at J, with 12 bases between. The CDR3 DNA follows: TGTGCCAGCAGGGAGACAGCTTTTAACTATGGCTACACCTTC. Translating it yields CASRETAFNYGYTF.

The rearrangement joins TRBV6-1 to TRBJ1-2; 10 positions agree with TRBD1. Losses at the gene ends were 4 bases for V and 3 bases for J; bases not matched to a gene: 2. The germline gives CDR1 MNHNS, CDR2 SASEGT. This CDR3 comprises 14 residues. The CDR3 DNA follows: TGTGCCAGCAGTGGGACAGGGGGTCACTATGGCTACACCTTC. Translation: CASSGTGGHYGYTF.